The 23 T cell receptor beta chains given below trace back to one sample, sequenced in a study of blood T cell repertoires in COVID-19. The repertoire was sequenced with immunoSEQ multiplex PCR; TCRdb's copy has only in-frame clones and lacks some. The table records about 200,000 clones, about 84% of them present only once. The sequenced material came from peripheral blood. The receptors were sampled from a person in their 70s with COVID-19, enrolled during active disease.

This clone was detected many times. This chain links TRBV19 with TRBJ2-7, with 10 nucleotides matching TRBD2. Germline V gene sequence: CDR1 LNHDA, CDR2 SQIVND (reference sequence). CDR3 size: 15 residues. V lost 3 bases to trimming and J lost 4 bases; unmatched junction nucleotides: 6. CDR3 sequence reads: CASSIGLAVVYEQYF. The CDR3 DNA is TGTGCCAGTAGTATTGGACTAGCGGTGGTTTACGAGCAGTACTTC.

Here the CDR3 DNA reads TGTGCCAGCAGCCCTACGTTGGTTAATGAAAAACTGTTTTTT. It yields the protein CASSPTLVNEKLFF. J is TRBJ1-4 and V is TRBV7-8, with unresolved D. The CDR3 sequence is 14 residues long. Between the trimmed V and J ends, which lost 5 bases and 4 bases, there was a span of 11 bases. Germline CDR1 reads SGHVS; CDR2 reads FQNEAQ.

V and J are TRBV3-1 (or the pseudogene TRBV3-2) and TRBJ2-1, with 11 bases aligning to TRBD2. The V gene end was trimmed by 4 bases and the J gene end by 10 bases; junction bases not matched to a gene: 15. The CDR3 spans 17 residues. Germline values: CDR1 LGHDT, CDR2 YNNKEL (reference sequence). CDR3 bases: TGTGCCAGCAGCCCGCTACCGGAACTAGCGGGAGTTAGGGAGCAGTTCTTC. This translates into CASSPLPELAGVREQFF.

This clone is a singleton in its sample. The chain recombines TRBV19 with TRBJ1-5, with D possibly being TRBD1 (6 bases). CDR1 LNHDA and CDR2 SQIVND come from the germline V gene (reference sequence). The CDR3 length is 15 residues. Trimming cost V 3 bases and J 5 bases, with 14 bases left between them. The CDR3: CASSIRSGVDQPQHF. Written as DNA, the CDR3 is TGTGCCAGTAGTATTAGGTCAGGGGTGGATCAGCCCCAGCATTTT. The complete variable domain, with remaining parts taken from reference TRBV19 and TRBJ1-5, reads DGGITQSPKYLFRKEGQNVTLSCEQNLNHDAMYWYRQDPGQGLRLIYYSQIVNDFQKGDIAEGYSVSREKKESFPLTVTSAQKNPTAFYLCASSIRSGVDQPQHFGDGTRLSIL.

This clone is a singleton in its sample. V and J are TRBV5-5 and TRBJ1-5; D uncertain. V shed 1 base and J shed 5 bases, with 4 bases lying between them. This CDR3 contains 12 residues. The germline V gene has CDR1 SGHKS and CDR2 YYEKEE (reference sequence). The CDR3 bases are TGTGCCAGCAGCTTGTCGGATCAGCCCCAGCATTTT. This gives the protein CASSLSDQPQHF.

The chain combines TRBV7-2 with TRBJ2-1; 9 bases line up with TRBD1. The J segment lost 8 bases and the V segment lost 0 bases, leaving 5 bases of the junction unmatched. The CDR3 contains 15 residues. Germline CDR1 and CDR2: SGHTA and FQGNSA. The CDR3 loop is CASSLARTGADEQFF. DNA of the CDR3: TGTGCCAGCAGCTTAGCGCGGACAGGGGCCGATGAGCAGTTCTTC.

The J gene is TRBJ1-2, the V gene TRBV5-4; tentatively, D is TRBD1 (5 bases). The CDR3 length is 13 residues. Germline V gene lookup returns CDR1 SGHNT and CDR2 YYREEE (reference sequence). V was trimmed by 2 bases and J by 5 bases, leaving 10 bases between them. The CDR3: CASSFPDSYGYTF. CDR3 DNA sequence: TGTGCCAGCAGCTTCCCCGACAGTTATGGCTACACCTTC.

The rearrangement links TRBV3-1 (or the pseudogene TRBV3-2) to TRBJ1-6, with 8 bases matching TRBD1. V dropped 5 bases and J dropped 7; count of bases not matched to a gene: 10. Germline-derived CDR1 and CDR2 are LGHDT and YNNKEL (reference sequence). The CDR3 runs to 16 residues. The CDR3 DNA reads TGTGCCAGCAGCGTCGGCCAGGGGGCGGTGAATTCACCCCTCCACTTT. Protein: CASSVGQGAVNSPLHF.

The chain recombines TRBV5-1 with TRBJ2-1, with 7 bases identical to TRBD2. The CDR3 contains 14 residues. V shed 8 bases and J 9 bases; nucleotides not matched to a gene: 14. CDR1 and CDR2 (germline): SGHRS, YFSETQ. The CDR3 loop reads CARSLCGRGCEQFF. For the CDR3, the DNA is TGCGCCAGGTCCCTTTGTGGGAGGGGTTGTGAGCAGTTCTTC.

This clone was seen a few times. The V and J genes are TRBV5-4 and TRBJ1-6, with 7 bases lining up with TRBD1. The CDR3 has 15 amino acids. J gave up 7 bases and V 4 bases, and 8 bases lay outside the gene matches. Germline CDR1 is SGHNT and CDR2 is YYREEE (reference sequence). CDR3 loop: CASSEQGRWNSPLHF. The DNA for the CDR3 is TGTGCCAGCAGCGAACAGGGGCGGTGGAATTCACCCCTCCACTTT.

V is TRBV19 and J is TRBJ1-5; TRBD1 agrees at 7 bases. Germline CDR1 is LNHDA and CDR2 is SQIVND (reference sequence). V shed 5 bases, J shed 4 bases, and the junction held 14 bases outside the gene matches. CDR3 size: 17 residues. The CDR3 nucleotides read TGTGCCAGTAGTCCCACGTGGTTGCAGGGGGTGAATCAGCCCCAGCATTTT. Translated, it gives CASSPTWLQGVNQPQHF. Looking up the rest from reference TRBV19 and TRBJ1-5 gives the full variable domain: DGGITQSPKYLFRKEGQNVTLSCEQNLNHDAMYWYRQDPGQGLRLIYYSQIVNDFQKGDIAEGYSVSREKKESFPLTVTSAQKNPTAFYLCASSPTWLQGVNQPQHFGDGTRLSIL.

J is TRBJ2-3 and V is TRBV7-3, with TRBD2 matching over 8 bases. Trimming took 1 base from V and 8 from J; bases not matched to a gene: 5. This CDR3 contains 14 residues. Germline CDR1 is SGHTA and CDR2 is FQGTGA. The CDR3 bases are TGTGCCAGCAGCTTAAACCCGGGGGGGAGTACGCAGTATTTT. Its translation: CASSLNPGGSTQYF.

This chain connects TRBV5-3 to TRBJ2-1; a possible D gene is TRBD1 (6 bases). TRBV5-3 is filed as an ORF, its function uncertain. The ends were cut back, 4 bases at V and 4 bases at J, with 27 bases in the middle. The CDR3 loop spans 19 amino acids. CDR3 loop: CARSRGTRPDRRIYNEQFF. The DNA for the CDR3 is TGTGCCAGAAGCCGTGGCACCCGACCCGACAGGAGAATTTACAATGAGCAGTTCTTC.

The chain combines TRBV27 with TRBJ2-2, with 11 bases matching TRBD2. Germline V CDR1 and CDR2: MNHEY, SMNVEV (reference sequence). J was trimmed by 5 bases and V by 2 bases; bases with no gene match: 4. The CDR3 spans 16 residues. The chain's CDR3 is CASSLMGLAETGELFF. The CDR3 nucleotides read TGTGCCAGCAGTTTAATGGGACTAGCGGAAACCGGGGAGCTGTTTTTT.

The chain uses TRBV13 and TRBJ1-4; a weak D match, TRBD1 (6 bases). CDR3 length: 16 residues. The V end was cut by 4 bases, the J end by 10 bases, with 22 bases between. Per the germline V gene, CDR1 is PRHDT and CDR2 is FYEKMQ (reference sequence). In DNA, the CDR3 is TGTGCCAGCAGCTCGTACTCCGGGACACTTGAGGGAAAACTGTTTTTT. Translating gives CASSSYSGTLEGKLFF.

The rearrangement uses TRBV4-3 and TRBJ1-6; tentative D call: TRBD1 (5 bases). The germline V gene encodes CDR1 LGHNA and CDR2 YSLEER. The CDR3 has 18 residues. The germline V and J ends were trimmed by 0 bases and 0 bases, with 12 bases remaining between them. CDR3 sequence: CASSQDRDSGSYNSPLHF. DNA for the CDR3: TGCGCCAGCAGCCAAGACAGGGACTCGGGCTCCTATAATTCACCCCTCCACTTT.

The chain combines TRBV11-1 with TRBJ1-2, with TRBD1 matching 7 bases. There are 16 residues in the CDR3. V shed 1 base and J 5 bases; nucleotides not matched to a gene: 10. CDR1 SGHAT and CDR2 FQDESV come from the germline V gene (reference sequence). In nucleotides, the CDR3 is TGTGCCAGCAGCTTAGTCCACCGCGGGACAGAGTATGGCTACACCTTC. Its translation is CASSLVHRGTEYGYTF.

The rearrangement uses TRBV7-2 and TRBJ1-4, with 7 bases fitting TRBD1. The germline V gene encodes CDR1 SGHTA and CDR2 FQGNSA. The J segment lost 7 bases and the V segment lost 5 bases, leaving 16 bases of the junction unmatched. The length of the CDR3 is 17 residues. The CDR3 protein is CASSLGQPGQMGEKLFF. The CDR3 DNA reads TGTGCCAGCAGCCTAGGCCAGCCGGGACAGATGGGTGAAAAACTGTTTTTT.

In its sample, this clone was seen a few times. The chain couples TRBV5-1 to TRBJ2-7; the match to TRBD2 covers 11 bases. Per germline, CDR1 SGHRS and CDR2 YFSETQ. The CDR3 runs to 15 residues. After removal of 4 bases from V and 3 bases from J, the junction contained 6 bases not matched to a gene. This CDR3 reads CASSHSGGANYEQYF. The CDR3 DNA reads as TGCGCCAGCAGCCATAGCGGGGGGGCTAACTACGAGCAGTACTTC. Drawing the rest from reference TRBV5-1 and TRBJ2-7, the complete variable domain is KAGVTQTPRYLIKTRGQQVTLSCSPISGHRSVSWYQQTPGQGLQFLFEYFSETQRNKGNFPGRFSGRQFSNSRSEMNVSTLELGDSALYLCASSHSGGANYEQYFGPGTRLTVT.

J is TRBJ1-1 and V is TRBV24-1; D is uncertain. Per germline, CDR1 KGHDR and CDR2 SFDVKD. The germline V and J ends were trimmed by 9 bases and 1 base, with 11 bases remaining between them. The CDR3 runs to 13 residues. The CDR3 nucleotides read TGTGCCACCGCTAGAGGCCAGAACACTGAAGCTTTCTTT. Protein product: CATARGQNTEAFF.

The chain has TRBV9 and TRBJ2-1; 14 bases are shared with TRBD2. V gave up 2 bases and J gave up 8 bases; unmatched junction bases: 6. Germline CDR1 SGDLS, CDR2 YYNGEE. The CDR3 covers 16 residues. CDR3 in amino acids: CASSVLGLAGDDEQFF. The CDR3 DNA is TGTGCCAGCAGCGTCCTGGGACTAGCGGGAGATGATGAGCAGTTCTTC. Variable domain in full (rest from reference TRBV9 and TRBJ2-1): DSGVTQTPKHLITATGQRVTLRCSPRSGDLSVYWYQQSLDQGLQFLIQYYNGEERAKGNILERFSAQQFPDLHSELNLSSLELGDSALYFCASSVLGLAGDDEQFFGPGTRLTVL.

The chain uses TRBV3-1 (or the pseudogene TRBV3-2) and TRBJ1-1, with D perhaps matching TRBD1 (5 bases). The germline gives CDR1 LGHDT, CDR2 YNNKEL (reference sequence). Trimming stripped 0 bases from V and 1 base from J, with 12 bases between. The CDR3 length is 16 residues. This CDR3 reads CASSQDSAGPNTEAFF. As DNA, the CDR3 is TGTGCCAGCAGCCAAGATTCTGCAGGGCCGAACACTGAAGCTTTCTTT.

The chain carries TRBV3-1 (or the pseudogene TRBV3-2) and TRBJ1-2; a possible D gene is TRBD1 (6 bases). Trimming removed 4 bases from V and 0 bases from J, with 15 bases in between. From germline, CDR1 is LGHDT and CDR2 YNNKEL (reference sequence). The CDR3 is 16 residues long. The CDR3 region has the DNA TGTGCCAGCAGCCGGATGGGGGCTTCAGCTAACTATGGCTACACCTTC. Protein product: CASSRMGASANYGYTF.